Many counts were recorded for the clone carrying this TCR beta chain. Antigen specificity is unknown. One junction end does not reproduce the germline sequence, and a read error may be involved. The entry originates in a study of T cells in Graves' hyperthyroidism and ophthalmopathy. Whole-study results and caveats: Most thyroid clonotypes that were expanded above 0.001 also turned up in blood.

Uncontrolled infection, other autoimmune disease, pregnancy and lactation each barred patients from inclusion. CDR3 length equals 13 residues. CDR1 MNHEY and CDR2 SVGEGT come from the germline V gene. Using RNA transcripts as the source, TCR beta CDR3 regions were amplified. The HTBI primer set served for first-round RT-PCR of the TCR CDR3. TCRdb called the multiplex PCR reads again in MiXCR, with one record for every CDR3 protein. The sample lists around 350,000 distinct CDR3 sequences; approximately 20% were seen once. The sample was blood. The TCR comes from a woman between 18 and 30 years old with Graves' hyperthyroidism. The J gene is TRBJ1-5, the V gene TRBV6-2 or TRBV6-3, with no clear D. The CDR3 nucleotides read TGTGCCAGCGGTTACAGTCGTCGACAGCCCCAGCATTTT. Amino acid sequence: CASGYSRRQPQHF.